The 7 T cell receptor beta chains in this list originate from one sample, sequenced in a study of blood T cells in healthy people across ages. Alongside a J-beta primer mix, a sample-barcoded 5' primer served in a second PCR lasting about 6 to 11 cycles. TCRdb fed the 5' RACE reads into MiXCR, producing one record per CDR3 protein. The table records 600,000 to 1,000,000 distinct CDR3 sequences, 25% of them present only once. These data also formed part of another study, on T cells of mothers and their children.

Sequencing was performed on blood. The receptors were gathered from a boy younger than 18 in good health.

V is TRBV2 and J is TRBJ2-5; D not resolved. Trimming took off 6 bases at V and 11 bases at J, with 16 bases between the two ends. CDR1 SNHLY and CDR2 FYNNEI come from the germline V gene. This CDR3 comprises 12 residues. The CDR3: CASRADATSQYF. In nucleotides, the CDR3 is TGTGCCAGCAGGGCGGATGCTACGTCTCAGTACTTC.

Note on this clonotype: A read error is likely, as this CDR3 ends without the conserved phenylalanine or tryptophan. The gene calls are TRBV6-2 or TRBV6-3 and TRBJ2-7, with D unresolved. CDR3 length equals 13 residues. Germline V CDR1 and CDR2: MNHEY, SVGEGT. V lost 3 bases and J lost 3, with 9 bases in between. This CDR3 is CASSYRIVYEQYS. The CDR3 DNA reads as TGTGCCAGCAGTTATAGGATTGTCTACGAGCAGTACTCC.

This clonotype appeared a few times. This sequence joins TRBV28 and TRBJ2-5; TRBD1 is a possible D gene (6 bases). The V and J ends lost 7 bases and 5 bases respectively, with 17 bases between them. The length of the CDR3 is 14 residues. In germline, CDR1 is MDHEN, CDR2 SYDVKM. CDR3 sequence reads: CASTLGQPHETQYF. DNA for the CDR3: TGTGCCAGCACCCTCGGACAGCCCCACGAGACCCAGTACTTC.

The chain is built from TRBV3-1 and TRBJ1-4; D not certain. CDR3 size: 13 residues. CDR1 is LGHDT, CDR2 YNNKEL, per germline (reference sequence). Trimming left V 4 bases short and J 6 bases short, with 9 bases between. CDR3 sequence (DNA): TGTGCCAGCAGCCGAACCGATGATGAAAAACTGTTTTTT. Amino acids: CASSRTDDEKLFF. The full variable domain, completed using reference TRBV3-1 and TRBJ1-4, is DTAVSQTPKYLVTQMGNDKSIKCEQNLGHDTMYWYKQDSKKFLKIMFSYNNKELIINETVPNRFSPKSPDKAHLNLHINSLELGDSAVYFCASSRTDDEKLFFGSGTQLSVL.

This clonotype was counted between two and nine times. The chain recombines TRBV7-8 with TRBJ2-7, with 7 nucleotides matching TRBD1. The germline gives CDR1 SGHVS, CDR2 FQNEAQ. V shed 6 bases and J 4 bases; nucleotides not matched to a gene: 21. The CDR3 is 18 residues long. As DNA, the CDR3 is TGTGCCAGCAGTGGACACCGGGACAGCTTAAAGGGGCCGTACGAGCAGTACTTC. This translates into CASSGHRDSLKGPYEQYF.

The chain carries TRBV7-2 and TRBJ1-4; D perhaps matches TRBD1 (5 bases). Germline assignment: CDR1 SGHTA and CDR2 FQGNSA. Trimming removed 8 bases from V and 0 bases from J, with 13 bases in between. This CDR3 has 15 amino acids. CDR3 protein: CASGRGLATNEKLFF. The CDR3 DNA sequence: TGTGCCAGCGGGAGGGGTCTTGCAACTAATGAAAAACTGTTTTTT.

This clonotype was recorded many times. The chain has TRBV7-8 and TRBJ2-7, with D perhaps matching TRBD1 or TRBD2 (7 bases each). Germline CDR1 is SGHVS and CDR2 is FQNEAQ. V was shortened by 2 bases and J by 3 bases, with 20 bases between the two germline ends. The CDR3 has 17 amino acids. The CDR3 bases are TGTGCCAGCAGCTTAACTCAGAAGCAGGGGGGGTTCTACGAGCAGTACTTC. Protein product: CASSLTQKQGGFYEQYF.